This TCR beta chain emerged from a study of blood T cell repertoires in COVID-19. Repertoires were generated with immunoSEQ multiplex PCR, while TCRdb's copy carries only in-frame clones and drops some. The sample lists over 450,000 clones, roughly 89% seen once, with about 1% in the top ten. There are 16 residues in the CDR3. Germline assignment: CDR1 MGHRA and CDR2 YSYEKL. V gave up 5 bases and J gave up 0 bases; unmatched junction bases: 4. Seattle patient enrollment occurred during active infection, with longitudinal follow-up thereafter. The TCR comes from a man younger than 30 with COVID-19, enrolled during active disease. The chain uses TRBV4-1 and TRBJ2-7; 13 positions agree with TRBD2. The sequencing input was peripheral blood. Written as DNA, the CDR3 is TGCGCCAGCAGCAGGCGGACTAGCGGGAGCTCCTACGAGCAGTACTTC. Residues: CASSRRTSGSSYEQYF.